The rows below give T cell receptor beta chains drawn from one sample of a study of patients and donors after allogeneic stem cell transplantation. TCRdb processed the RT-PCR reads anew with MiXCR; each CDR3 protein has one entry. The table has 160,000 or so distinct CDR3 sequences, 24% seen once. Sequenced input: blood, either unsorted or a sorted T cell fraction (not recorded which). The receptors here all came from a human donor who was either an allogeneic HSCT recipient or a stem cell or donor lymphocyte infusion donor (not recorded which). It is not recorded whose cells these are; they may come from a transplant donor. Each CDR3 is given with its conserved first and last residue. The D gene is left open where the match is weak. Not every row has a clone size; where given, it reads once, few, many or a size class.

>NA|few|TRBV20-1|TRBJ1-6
TGCAGTGCTTATACAGGTTTCTATAATTCACCCCTCCACTTT
CSAYTGFYNSPLHF
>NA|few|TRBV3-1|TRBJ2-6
TGTGCCAGCAGCCAGCGCGGTGGGGCCAACGTCCTGACTTTC
CASSQRGGANVLTF
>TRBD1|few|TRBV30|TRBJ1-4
TGTGCCTGGTCAGGGGGGTTTGATGAAAAACTGTTTTTT
CAWSGGFDEKLFF
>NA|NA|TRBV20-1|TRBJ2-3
TGCAGTGCTAGAGATTGGGCAGCGGCCACAGATACGCAGTATTTT
CSARDWAAATDTQYF
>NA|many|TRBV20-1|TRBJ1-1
TGCAGTGCTAGTAAAACAGGGACTGAAGCTTTCTTT
CSASKTGTEAFF
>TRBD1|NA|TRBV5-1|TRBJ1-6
TGCGCCAGCAGCCAAGGGGGCAGCTCCTATAATTCACCCCTCCACTTT
CASSQGGSSYNSPLHF
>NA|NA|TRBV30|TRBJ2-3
TGTGCCTGGAGTTTAGCGGCCCACACAGATACGCAGTATTTT
CAWSLAAHTDTQYF
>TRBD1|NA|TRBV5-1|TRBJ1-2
TGCGCCAGCAGCTCCGGACAGGGGTCAGGAAGGGGCTATGGCTACACCTTC
CASSSGQGSGRGYGYTF
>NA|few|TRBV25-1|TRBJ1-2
TGTGCTACCCTCGCCAGGGGCCCTCTGGGTTATGGCTACACCTTC
CATLARGPLGYGYTF
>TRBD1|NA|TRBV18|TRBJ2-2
TGTGCCAGCTCACCACCGGGACAGGGCACAAACCCCACTCGGGAGCTGTTTTTT
CASSPPGQGTNPTRELFF
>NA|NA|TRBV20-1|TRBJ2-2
TGCAGTGCTAGATTACCGACCGGGACTTATACCGGGGAGCTGTTTTTT
CSARLPTGTYTGELFF
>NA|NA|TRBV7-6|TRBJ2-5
TGTGCCAGCAGCTTCTCGAACCAAGAGACCCAGTACTTC
CASSFSNQETQYF
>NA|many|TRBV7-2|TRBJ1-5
TGTGCCAGCAGCTTAGGGTGGGCAGGGCTCAATCAGCCCCAGCATTTT
CASSLGWAGLNQPQHF
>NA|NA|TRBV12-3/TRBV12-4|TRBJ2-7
TGTGCCAGCAGTTTCAGGTTAGCGGCCTACGAGCAGTACTTC
CASSFRLAAYEQYF
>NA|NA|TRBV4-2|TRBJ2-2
TGTGCCAGCAGCCAAGATCGAGCGGGCGGGGAGCTGTTTTTT
CASSQDRAGGELFF
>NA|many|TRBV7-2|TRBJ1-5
TGTGCCAGCAGCCCGTGGGGGCTCAATCAGCCCCAGCATTTT
CASSPWGLNQPQHF
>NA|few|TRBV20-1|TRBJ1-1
TGCAGTGCTCGGTCAATGGTGGACACTGAAGCTTTCTTT
CSARSMVDTEAFF
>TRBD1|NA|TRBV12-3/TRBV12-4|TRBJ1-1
TGTGCCAGCAACCCGACAGGGGTAAACACTGAAGCTTTCTTT
CASNPTGVNTEAFF
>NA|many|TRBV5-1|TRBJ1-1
TGCGCCAGCAGCTTCAGGACTCTGGGGGCTGAAGCTTTCTTT
CASSFRTLGAEAFF
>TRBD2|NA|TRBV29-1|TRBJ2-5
TGCAGCGTTGGAGTAATGCTAGCGGGAGGAGAGACCCAGTACTTC
CSVGVMLAGGETQYF
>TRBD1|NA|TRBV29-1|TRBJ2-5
TGCAGTTATGGACAGGGCCCCCAAGAGACCCAGTACTTC
CSYGQGPQETQYF
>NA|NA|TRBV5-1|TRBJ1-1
TGCGCCAGCAGATCAACTTGGGTGAACACTGAAGCTTTCTTT
CASRSTWVNTEAFF
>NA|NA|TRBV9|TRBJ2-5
TGTGCCAGCAGCGTAGCAGTGGGTTGGCAAGAGACCCAGTACTTC
CASSVAVGWQETQYF
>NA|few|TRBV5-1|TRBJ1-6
TGCGCCAGCAGCCACGATAATTCACCCCTCCACTTT
CASSHDNSPLHF
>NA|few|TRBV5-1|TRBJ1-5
TGCGCCAGCAGCTGGGGTCGGGACATTAGAGGTGGCAATCAGCCCCAGCATTTT
CASSWGRDIRGGNQPQHF
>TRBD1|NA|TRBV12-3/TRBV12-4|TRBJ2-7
TGTGCCAGCAGACGGGGACAGGCTAACTACGAGCAGTACTTC
CASRRGQANYEQYF
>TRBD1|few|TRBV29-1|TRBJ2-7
TGCAGCGTTGGGGACAGCAGTAACTACGAGCAGTACTTC
CSVGDSSNYEQYF
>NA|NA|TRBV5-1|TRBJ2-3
TGCGCCAGCAGCTCGGACAGCCTTGGGGCAGATACGCAGTATTTT
CASSSDSLGADTQYF
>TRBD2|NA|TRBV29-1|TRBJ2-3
TGCAGCGTTGAGGCGGCGGGAGTAGGCACAGATACGCAGTATTTT
CSVEAAGVGTDTQYF
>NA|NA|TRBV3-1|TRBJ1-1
TGTGCCAGCAGCCAAGATGTGGTTGCAGGGGACACGAACACTGAAGCTTTCTTT
CASSQDVVAGDTNTEAFF
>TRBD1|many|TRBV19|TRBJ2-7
TGTGCCAGTAGTATCTCGACAGGGGAAGTCTACGAGCAGTACTTC
CASSISTGEVYEQYF
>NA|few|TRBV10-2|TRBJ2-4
TGCGCCAGCAGGTCAAGAAAGAGCATTGGCATTCAGTACTTC
CASRSRKSIGIQYF
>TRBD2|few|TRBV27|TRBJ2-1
TGTGCCAGCAAAGAGACTAGCGGGTACTACAATGAGCAGTTCTTC
CASKETSGYYNEQFF
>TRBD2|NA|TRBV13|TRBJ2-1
TGTGCCAGCAGCCAAACTCGACTAGCGGGGGGACACCTCAGCTCCTACAATGAGCAGTTCTTC
CASSQTRLAGGHLSSYNEQFF
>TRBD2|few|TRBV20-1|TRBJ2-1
TGCAGTGCTAGATCCCTAGCGGGACGATACAATGAGCAGTTCTTC
CSARSLAGRYNEQFF
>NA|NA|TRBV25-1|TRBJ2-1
TGTGCCAGCAGTGAAGCCGGGACGGATAATGAGCAGTTCTTC
CASSEAGTDNEQFF
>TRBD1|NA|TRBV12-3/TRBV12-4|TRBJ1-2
TGTGCCAGCAGTCGACGTGGGGGGACAGGGGCTCCTACTAACTATGGCTACACCTTC
CASSRRGGTGAPTNYGYTF
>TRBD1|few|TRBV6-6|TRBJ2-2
TGTGCCAGCAGCCAGGGACAGGAGAACACCGGGGAGCTGTTTTTT
CASSQGQENTGELFF
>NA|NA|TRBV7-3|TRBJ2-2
TGTGCCAGCAGCTTCTCTGACAATACGAACACCGGGGAGCTGTTTTTT
CASSFSDNTNTGELFF
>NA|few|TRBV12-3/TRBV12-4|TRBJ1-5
TGTGCCAGCAGTCCAAAAGGAGCCAGGTATAATCAGCCCCAGCATTTT
CASSPKGARYNQPQHF
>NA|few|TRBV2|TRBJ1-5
TGTGCCAGCAGTGAAACCCCATATAGCAATCAGCCCCAGCATTTT
CASSETPYSNQPQHF
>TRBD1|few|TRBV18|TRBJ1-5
TGTGCCAGCTCACCGGACAGGGGAAATCAGCCCCAGCATTTT
CASSPDRGNQPQHF
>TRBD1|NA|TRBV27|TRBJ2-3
TGTGCCAGCAGCGACAGGGCAGATACGCAGTATTTT
CASSDRADTQYF
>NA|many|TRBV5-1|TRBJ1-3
TGCGCCAGCAGCGACCGGACAGACGCCTCTGGAAACACCATATATTTT
CASSDRTDASGNTIYF
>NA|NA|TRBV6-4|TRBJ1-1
TGTGCCAGCAGCGACGGAACGGGAGGGACTGAAGCTTTCTTT
CASSDGTGGTEAFF
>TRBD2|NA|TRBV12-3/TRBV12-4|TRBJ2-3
TGTGCCAGCAGTTTAAAGTTCGGGGGGGGAGATACGCAGTATTTT
CASSLKFGGGDTQYF